Given below is one TCR beta chain in context. Its cognate antigen is unknown. The same CDR3 can be traced to other DNA sequences in this sample. Everyone who donated was a Caucasian adult who lived in Nashville, Tennessee. This sample is drawn from a study of shared clonotypes between healthy human individuals. This CDR3 has 13 residues. Trimming cost V 3 bases and J 3 bases, with 9 bases left between them. The V gene's germline CDR1 is MNHNS and CDR2 SASEGT. This table comes from immunoSEQ multiplex PCR, and its TCRdb copy is limited to in-frame clones, with some not included. The data hold 2.5 million or so clones, with 85% to 95% observed a single time. General study points: The study drew on few donors, limiting represented genetic and exposure-history diversity. Some naive CD4 clonotypes, about 5.5%, turned up in common across several donors. Rarefaction curves obtained for sorted subsets showed sequencing incomplete despite large depth.

The specimen sequenced was naive CD4+ T cells sorted from blood. Subset defined: CD45RA+ positively selected. V gene TRBV6-1 combines with J gene TRBJ2-7; D is perhaps TRBD2 (5 bases). This clonotype was sampled from a man between 18 and 35 years old in good health. In DNA form, the CDR3 reads TGTGCCAGCAGTGAGGCGGGCTACTACGAGCAGTACTTC. Protein sequence: CASSEAGYYEQYF.